This TCR beta chain was recovered during a study of T-cell reconstitution after alpha-beta-depleted transplantation in children. In its sample, this clonotype was seen a few times. The TCRbeta library incorporated unique molecular identifiers. One entry per CDR3 protein, called by TCRdb with MiXCR from the PCR reads. The profile shows approximately 350,000 distinct CDR3 sequences, about a sixth of them singletons. The sequencing used PBMCs, mostly from graft donor cells, collected 360 days after TCRalphabeta/CD19-depleted stem cell transplant. This TCR derives from a male patient between 2 and 15 years old who had a stem cell transplant for acute lymphoblastic leukemia, so the T cells may come from the graft donor.

The CDR3 DNA is TGCGCCAGCAGCCAAGATTATCGGAGTAATGAAAAACTGTTTTTT. It specifies CASSQDYRSNEKLFF. This sequence joins TRBV4-3 and TRBJ1-4; D gene ambiguous. The V end was cut by 0 bases, the J end by 4 bases, with 9 bases between. Germline assignment: CDR1 LGHNA and CDR2 YSLEER. The CDR3 is 15 amino acids.